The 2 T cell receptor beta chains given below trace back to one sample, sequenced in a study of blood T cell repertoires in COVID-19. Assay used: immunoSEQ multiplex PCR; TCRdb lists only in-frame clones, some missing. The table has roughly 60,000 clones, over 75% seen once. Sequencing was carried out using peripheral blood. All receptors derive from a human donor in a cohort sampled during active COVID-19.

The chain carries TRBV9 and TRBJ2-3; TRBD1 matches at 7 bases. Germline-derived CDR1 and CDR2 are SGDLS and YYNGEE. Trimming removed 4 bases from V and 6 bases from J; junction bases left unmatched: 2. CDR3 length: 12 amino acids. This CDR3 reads CASSPTGDTQYF. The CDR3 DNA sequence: TGTGCCAGCAGCCCGACAGGGGATACGCAGTATTTT.

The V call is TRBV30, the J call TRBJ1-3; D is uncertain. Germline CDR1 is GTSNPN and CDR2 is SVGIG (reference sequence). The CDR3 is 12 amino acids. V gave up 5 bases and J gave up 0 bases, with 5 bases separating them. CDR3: CAWADSGNTIYF. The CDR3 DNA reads TGTGCCTGGGCAGACTCTGGAAACACCATATATTTT.